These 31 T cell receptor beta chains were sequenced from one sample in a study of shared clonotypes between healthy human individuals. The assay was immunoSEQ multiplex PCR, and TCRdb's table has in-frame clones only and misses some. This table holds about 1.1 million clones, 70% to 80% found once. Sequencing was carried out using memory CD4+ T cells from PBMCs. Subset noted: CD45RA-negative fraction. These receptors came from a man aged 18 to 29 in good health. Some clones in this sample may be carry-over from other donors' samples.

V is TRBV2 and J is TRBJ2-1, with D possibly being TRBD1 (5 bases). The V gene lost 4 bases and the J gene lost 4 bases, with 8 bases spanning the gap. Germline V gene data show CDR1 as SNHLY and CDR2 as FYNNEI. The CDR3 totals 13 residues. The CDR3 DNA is TGTGCCAGCAGTGGTTACAGGTACAATGAGCAGTTCTTC. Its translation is CASSGYRYNEQFF.

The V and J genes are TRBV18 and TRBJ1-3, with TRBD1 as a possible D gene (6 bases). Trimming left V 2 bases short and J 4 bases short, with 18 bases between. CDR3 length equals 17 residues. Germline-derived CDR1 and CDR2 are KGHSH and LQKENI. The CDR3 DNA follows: TGTGCCAGCTCACCAAGTGATATCAGGGGATCGGGAAACACCATATATTTT. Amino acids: CASSPSDIRGSGNTIYF.

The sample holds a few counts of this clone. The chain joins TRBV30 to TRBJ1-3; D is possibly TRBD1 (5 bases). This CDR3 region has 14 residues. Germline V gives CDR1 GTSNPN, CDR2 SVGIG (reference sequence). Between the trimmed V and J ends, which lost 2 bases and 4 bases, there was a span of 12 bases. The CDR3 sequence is CAWSSGMVGNTIYF. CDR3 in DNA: TGTGCCTGGAGTTCAGGGATGGTAGGAAACACCATATATTTT.

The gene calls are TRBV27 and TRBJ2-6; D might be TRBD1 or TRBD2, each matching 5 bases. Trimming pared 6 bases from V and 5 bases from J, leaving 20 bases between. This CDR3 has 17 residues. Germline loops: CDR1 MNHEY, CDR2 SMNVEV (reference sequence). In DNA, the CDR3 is TGTGCCAGCAGCGGAGGAAACCGGGGCCTGAGGGCCAACGTCCTGACTTTC. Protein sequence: CASSGGNRGLRANVLTF. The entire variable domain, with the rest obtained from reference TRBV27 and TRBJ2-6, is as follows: EAQVTQNPRYLITVTGKKLTVTCSQNMNHEYMSWYRQDPGLGLRQIYYSMNVEVTDKGDVPEGYKVSRKEKRNFPLILESPSPNQTSLYFCASSGGNRGLRANVLTFGAGSRLTVL.

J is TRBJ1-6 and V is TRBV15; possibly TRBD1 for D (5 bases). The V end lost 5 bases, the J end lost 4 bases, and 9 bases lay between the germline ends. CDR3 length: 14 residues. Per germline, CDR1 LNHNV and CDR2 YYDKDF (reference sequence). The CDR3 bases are TGTGCCACCAGCCCGGACACGTATAATTCACCCCTCCACTTT. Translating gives CATSPDTYNSPLHF.

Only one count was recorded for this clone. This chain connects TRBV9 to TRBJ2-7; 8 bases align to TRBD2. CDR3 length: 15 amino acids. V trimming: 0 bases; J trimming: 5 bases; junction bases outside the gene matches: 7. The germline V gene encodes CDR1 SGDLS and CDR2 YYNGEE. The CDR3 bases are TGTGCCAGCAGCGTAGGCTCGGGAGGGCCCCACGAGCAGTACTTC. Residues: CASSVGSGGPHEQYF.

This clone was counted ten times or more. CDR3 sequence: CASSLEGVGTVFYEQYF. DNA of the CDR3: TGTGCCAGCAGCTTAGAGGGGGTTGGGACAGTGTTCTACGAGCAGTACTTC. The chain links TRBV11-2 to TRBJ2-7; 7 positions match TRBD1. V lost 0 bases and J lost 3; bases outside the gene matches: 11. Germline V CDR1 and CDR2: SGHAT, FQNNGV. This CDR3 spans 17 amino acids.

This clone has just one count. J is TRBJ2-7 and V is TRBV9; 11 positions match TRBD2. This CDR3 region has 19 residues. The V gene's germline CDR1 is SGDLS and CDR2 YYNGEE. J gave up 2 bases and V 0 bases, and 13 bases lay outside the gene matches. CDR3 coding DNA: TGTGCCAGCAGCGTAGCGGCTACCGGGACTAGCGGCCAGGCCTACGAGCAGTACTTC. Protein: CASSVAATGTSGQAYEQYF.

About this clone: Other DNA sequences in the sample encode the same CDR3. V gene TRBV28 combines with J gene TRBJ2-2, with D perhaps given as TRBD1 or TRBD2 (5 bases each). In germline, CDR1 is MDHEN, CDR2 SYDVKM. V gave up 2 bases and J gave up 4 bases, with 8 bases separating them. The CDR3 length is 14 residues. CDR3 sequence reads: CASSLGGSTGELFF. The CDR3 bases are TGTGCCAGCAGTTTAGGGGGTAGCACCGGGGAGCTGTTTTTT. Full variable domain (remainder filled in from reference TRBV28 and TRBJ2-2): DVKVTQSSRYLVKRTGEKVFLECVQDMDHENMFWYRQDPGLGLRLIYFSYDVKMKEKGDIPEGYSVSREKKERFSLILESASTNQTSMYLCASSLGGSTGELFFGEGSRLTVL.

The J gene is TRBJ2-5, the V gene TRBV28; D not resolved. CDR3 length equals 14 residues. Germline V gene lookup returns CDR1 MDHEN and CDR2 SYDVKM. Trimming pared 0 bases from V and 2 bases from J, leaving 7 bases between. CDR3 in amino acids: CASSLWTVQETQYF. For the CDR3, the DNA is TGTGCCAGCAGTTTATGGACGGTACAAGAGACCCAGTACTTC.

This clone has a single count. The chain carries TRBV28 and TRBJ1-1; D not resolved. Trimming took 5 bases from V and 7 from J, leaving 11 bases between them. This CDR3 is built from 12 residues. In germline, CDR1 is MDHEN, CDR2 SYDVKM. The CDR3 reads CASSPPHDEAFF. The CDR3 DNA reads TGTGCCAGCAGTCCACCACACGATGAAGCTTTCTTT.

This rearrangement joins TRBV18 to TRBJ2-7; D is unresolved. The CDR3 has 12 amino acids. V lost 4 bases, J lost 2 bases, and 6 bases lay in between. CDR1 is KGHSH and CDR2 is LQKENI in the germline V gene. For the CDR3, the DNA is TGTGCCAGCTCACTAAACCCCTACGAGCAGTACTTC. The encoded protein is CASSLNPYEQYF.

The CDR3 bases are TGTGCGAGCGCCGGAGGGAACCCCTACGAGCAGTACTTC. Amino acids: CASAGGNPYEQYF. The gene calls are TRBV30 and TRBJ2-7; D might be TRBD2 (6 bases). This CDR3 has 13 residues. CDR1 is GTSNPN, CDR2 SVGIG, per germline (reference sequence).

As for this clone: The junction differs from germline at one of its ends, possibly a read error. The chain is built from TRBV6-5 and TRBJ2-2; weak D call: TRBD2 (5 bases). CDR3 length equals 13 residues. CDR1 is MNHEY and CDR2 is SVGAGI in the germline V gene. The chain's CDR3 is CASSYFGSGELFF. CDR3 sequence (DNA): TGTGCCAGCAGTTACTTCGGTTCCGGGGAGCTGTTCTTT.

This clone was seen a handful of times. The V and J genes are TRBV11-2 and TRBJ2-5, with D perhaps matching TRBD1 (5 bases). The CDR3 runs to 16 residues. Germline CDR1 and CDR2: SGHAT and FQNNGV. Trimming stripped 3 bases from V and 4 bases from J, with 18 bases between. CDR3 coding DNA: TGTGCCAGCAGCTTCCGCCAAGGGCAGGGTGCAGAGACCCAGTACTTC. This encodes CASSFRQGQGAETQYF. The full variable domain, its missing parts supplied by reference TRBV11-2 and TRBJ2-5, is EAGVAQSPRYKIIEKRQSVAFWCNPISGHATLYWYQQILGQGPKLLIQFQNNGVVDDSQLPKDRFSAERLKGVDSTLKIQPAKLEDSAVYLCASSFRQGQGAETQYFGPGTRLLVL.

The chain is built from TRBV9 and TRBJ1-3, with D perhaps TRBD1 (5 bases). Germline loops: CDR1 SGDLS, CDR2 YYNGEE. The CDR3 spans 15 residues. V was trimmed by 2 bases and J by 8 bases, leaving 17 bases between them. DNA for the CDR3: TGTGCCAGCAGCGTCCGGGACCTTGGGGGAGACACCATATATTTT. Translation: CASSVRDLGGDTIYF. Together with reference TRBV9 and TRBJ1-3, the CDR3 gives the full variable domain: DSGVTQTPKHLITATGQRVTLRCSPRSGDLSVYWYQQSLDQGLQFLIQYYNGEERAKGNILERFSAQQFPDLHSELNLSSLELGDSALYFCASSVRDLGGDTIYFGEGSWLTVV.

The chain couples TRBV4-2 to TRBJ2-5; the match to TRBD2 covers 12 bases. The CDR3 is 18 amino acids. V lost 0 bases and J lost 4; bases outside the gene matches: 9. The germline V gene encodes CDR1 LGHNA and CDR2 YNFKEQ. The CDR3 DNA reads TGTGCCAGCAGCCAAGATCTGGCTAGCGGGAGGGCAGGAGAGACCCAGTACTTC. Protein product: CASSQDLASGRAGETQYF.

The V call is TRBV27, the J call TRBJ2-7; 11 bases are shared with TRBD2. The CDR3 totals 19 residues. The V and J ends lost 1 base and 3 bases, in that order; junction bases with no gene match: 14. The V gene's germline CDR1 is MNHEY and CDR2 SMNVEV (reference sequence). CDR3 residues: CASSLYGPSTSGTLYEQYF. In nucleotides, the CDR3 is TGTGCCAGCAGTTTATATGGCCCCTCGACTAGCGGGACACTCTACGAGCAGTACTTC.

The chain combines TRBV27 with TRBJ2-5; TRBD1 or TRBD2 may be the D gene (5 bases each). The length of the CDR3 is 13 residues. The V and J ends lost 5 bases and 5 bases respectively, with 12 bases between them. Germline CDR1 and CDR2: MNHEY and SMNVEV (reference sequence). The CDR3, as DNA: TGTGCCAGCAGTCGAAATTGGGGGGAGACCCAGTACTTC. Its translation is CASSRNWGETQYF.

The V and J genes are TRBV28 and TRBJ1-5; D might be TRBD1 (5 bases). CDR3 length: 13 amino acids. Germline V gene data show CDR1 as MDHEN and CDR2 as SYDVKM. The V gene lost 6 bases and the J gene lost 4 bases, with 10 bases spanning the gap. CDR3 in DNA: TGTGCCAGCAGCTCGACAGTGAATCAGCCCCAGCATTTT. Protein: CASSSTVNQPQHF.

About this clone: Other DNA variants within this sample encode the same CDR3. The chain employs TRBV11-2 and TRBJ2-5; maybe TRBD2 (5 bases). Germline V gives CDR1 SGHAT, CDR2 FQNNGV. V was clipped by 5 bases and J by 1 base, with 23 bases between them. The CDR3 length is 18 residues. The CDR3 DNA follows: TGTGCCAGCAGCCTGCGACCGACGCGCGGAGGATCCCAAGAGACCCAGTACTTC. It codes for CASSLRPTRGGSQETQYF.

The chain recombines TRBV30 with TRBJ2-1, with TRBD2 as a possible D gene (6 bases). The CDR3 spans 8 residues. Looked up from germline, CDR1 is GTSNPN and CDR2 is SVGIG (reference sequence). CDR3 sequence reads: CPGGEQFF. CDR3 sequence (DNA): TGTCCCGGGGGAGAGCAGTTCTTC.

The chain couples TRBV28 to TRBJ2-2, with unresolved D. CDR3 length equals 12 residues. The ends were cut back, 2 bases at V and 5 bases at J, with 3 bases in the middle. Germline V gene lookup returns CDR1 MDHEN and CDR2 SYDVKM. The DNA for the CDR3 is TGTGCCAGCAGTTTAGCTACCGGGGAGCTGTTTTTT. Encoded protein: CASSLATGELFF.

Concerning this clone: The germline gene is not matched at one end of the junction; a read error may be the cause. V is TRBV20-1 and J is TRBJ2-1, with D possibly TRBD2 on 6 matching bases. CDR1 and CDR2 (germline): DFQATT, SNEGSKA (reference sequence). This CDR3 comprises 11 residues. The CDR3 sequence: CSADTSNGQFF. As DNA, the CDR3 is TGCAGTGCAGATACTAGCAATGGGCAGTTCTTC.

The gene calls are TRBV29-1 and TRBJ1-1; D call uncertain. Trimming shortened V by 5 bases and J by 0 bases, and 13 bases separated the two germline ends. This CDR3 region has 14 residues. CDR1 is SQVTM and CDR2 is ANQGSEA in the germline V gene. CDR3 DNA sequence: TGCAGCGTTAAGCGGGCCTTATTGAACACTGAAGCTTTCTTT. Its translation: CSVKRALLNTEAFF. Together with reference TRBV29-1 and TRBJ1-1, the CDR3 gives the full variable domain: SAVISQKPSRDICQRGTSLTIQCQVDSQVTMMFWYRQQPGQSLTLIATANQGSEATYESGFVIDKFPISRPNLTFSTLTVSNMSPEDSSIYLCSVKRALLNTEAFFGQGTRLTVV.

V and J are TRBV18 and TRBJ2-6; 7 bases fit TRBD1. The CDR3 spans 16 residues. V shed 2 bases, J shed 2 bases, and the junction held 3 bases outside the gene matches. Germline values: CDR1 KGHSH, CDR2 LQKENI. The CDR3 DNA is TGTGCCAGCTCACCAGTGACAGGGACTGGGGCCAACGTCCTGACTTTC. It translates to CASSPVTGTGANVLTF.

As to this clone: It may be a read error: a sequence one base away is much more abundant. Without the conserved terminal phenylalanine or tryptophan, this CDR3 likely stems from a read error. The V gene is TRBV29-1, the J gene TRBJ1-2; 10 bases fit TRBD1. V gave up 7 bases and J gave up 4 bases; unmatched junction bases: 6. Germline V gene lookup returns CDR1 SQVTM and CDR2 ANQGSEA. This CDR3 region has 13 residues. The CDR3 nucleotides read TGCAGCGCTGTGGGACAGGGGATCTATGGCTACACCCTC. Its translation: CSAVGQGIYGYTL.

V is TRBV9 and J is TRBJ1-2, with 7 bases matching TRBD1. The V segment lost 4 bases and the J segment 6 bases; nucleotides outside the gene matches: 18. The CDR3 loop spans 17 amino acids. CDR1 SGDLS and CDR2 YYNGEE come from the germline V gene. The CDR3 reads CASSLHAATGERDGYTF. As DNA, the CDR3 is TGTGCCAGCAGCCTCCACGCCGCTACAGGGGAGAGAGATGGCTACACCTTC.

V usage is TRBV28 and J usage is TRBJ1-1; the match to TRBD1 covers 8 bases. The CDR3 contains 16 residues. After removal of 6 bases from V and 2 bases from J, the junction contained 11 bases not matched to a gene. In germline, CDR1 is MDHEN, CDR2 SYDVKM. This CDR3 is CASSSGQVKINTEAFF. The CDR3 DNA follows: TGTGCCAGCAGCTCGGGACAGGTTAAGATCAACACTGAAGCTTTCTTT.

The CDR3 protein is CASSPDREVTEAFF. The CDR3 coding sequence is TGTGCCAGCAGCCCGGACAGGGAGGTGACTGAAGCTTTCTTT. The chain links TRBV7-3 to TRBJ1-1, with 8 bases fitting TRBD1. CDR1 SGHTA and CDR2 FQGTGA come from the germline V gene. The V segment lost 5 bases and the J segment 5 bases; nucleotides outside the gene matches: 7. This CDR3 has 14 residues.

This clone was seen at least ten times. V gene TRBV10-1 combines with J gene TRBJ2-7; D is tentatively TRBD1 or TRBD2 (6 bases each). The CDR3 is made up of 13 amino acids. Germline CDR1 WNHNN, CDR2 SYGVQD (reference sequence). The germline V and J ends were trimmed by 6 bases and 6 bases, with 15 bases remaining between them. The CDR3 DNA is TGCGCCAGCAGCCCGAGCAGGGGAGGCGAGCAGTACTTC. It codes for CASSPSRGGEQYF.